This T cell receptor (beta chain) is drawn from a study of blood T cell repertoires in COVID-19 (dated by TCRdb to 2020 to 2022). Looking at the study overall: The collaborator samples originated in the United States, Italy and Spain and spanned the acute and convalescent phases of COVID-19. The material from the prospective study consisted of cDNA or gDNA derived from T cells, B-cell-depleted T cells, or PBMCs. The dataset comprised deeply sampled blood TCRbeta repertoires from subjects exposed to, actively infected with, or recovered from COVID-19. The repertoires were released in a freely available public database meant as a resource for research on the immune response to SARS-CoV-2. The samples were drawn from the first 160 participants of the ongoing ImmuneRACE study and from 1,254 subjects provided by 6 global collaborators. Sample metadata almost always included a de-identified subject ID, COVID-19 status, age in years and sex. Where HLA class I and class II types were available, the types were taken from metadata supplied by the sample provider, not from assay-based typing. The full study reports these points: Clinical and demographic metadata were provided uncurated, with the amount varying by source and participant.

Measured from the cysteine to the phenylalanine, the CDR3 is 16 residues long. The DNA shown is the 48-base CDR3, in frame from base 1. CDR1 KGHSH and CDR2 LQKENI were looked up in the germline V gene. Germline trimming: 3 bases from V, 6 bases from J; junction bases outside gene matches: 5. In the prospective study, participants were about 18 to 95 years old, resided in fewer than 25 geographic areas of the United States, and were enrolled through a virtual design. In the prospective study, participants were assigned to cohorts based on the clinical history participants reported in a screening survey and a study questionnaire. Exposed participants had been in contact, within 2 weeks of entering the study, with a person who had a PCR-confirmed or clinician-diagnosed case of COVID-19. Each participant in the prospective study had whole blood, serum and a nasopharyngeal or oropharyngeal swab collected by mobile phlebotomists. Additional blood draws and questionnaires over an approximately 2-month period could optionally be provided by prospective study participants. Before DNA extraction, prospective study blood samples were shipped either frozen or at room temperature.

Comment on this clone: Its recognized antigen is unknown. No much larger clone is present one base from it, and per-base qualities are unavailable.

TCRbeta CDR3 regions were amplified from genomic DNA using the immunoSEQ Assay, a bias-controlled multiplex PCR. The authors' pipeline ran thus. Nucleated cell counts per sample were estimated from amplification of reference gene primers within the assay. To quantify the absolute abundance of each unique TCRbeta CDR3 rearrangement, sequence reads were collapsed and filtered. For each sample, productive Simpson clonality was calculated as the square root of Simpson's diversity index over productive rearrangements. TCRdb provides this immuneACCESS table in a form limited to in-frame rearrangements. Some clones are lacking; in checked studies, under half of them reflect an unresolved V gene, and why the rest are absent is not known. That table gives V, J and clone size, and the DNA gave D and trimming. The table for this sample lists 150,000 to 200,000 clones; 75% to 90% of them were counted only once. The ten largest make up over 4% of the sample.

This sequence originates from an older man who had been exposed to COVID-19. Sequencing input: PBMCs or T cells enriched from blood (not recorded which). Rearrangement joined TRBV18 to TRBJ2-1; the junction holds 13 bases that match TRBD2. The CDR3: CASSPPGLAGTNEQFF. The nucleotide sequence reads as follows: TGTGCCAGCTCACCGCCGGGACTAGCGGGAACCAATGAGCAGTTCTTC.